A selection of T cell receptor beta chains follows, all from one sample in a study of blood T cell repertoires in COVID-19. Sequencing used immunoSEQ multiplex PCR; TCRdb keeps in-frame clones, though not all of them. The table records approximately 250,000 clones, around 82% of them present only once. Source material: peripheral blood. These receptors were taken from a human donor in a cohort sampled during active COVID-19. Both conserved end residues are part of each CDR3. The D gene is left open where the match is weak. Part of the rows lack a size; the others show once, few, many or a class for expanded clones.

j_call,d_call,v_call,clone_size,cdr3_aa,cdr3_nt
TRBJ2-1,NA,TRBV18,NA,CASSPPMRTEDNEQFF,TGTGCCAGCTCACCTCCCATGAGGACAGAAGACAATGAGCAGTTCTTC
TRBJ1-1,NA,TRBV28,NA,CASSSTWTANTEAFF,TGTGCCAGCAGTTCTACCTGGACAGCCAACACTGAAGCTTTCTTT
TRBJ1-5,TRBD1,TRBV19,few,CASSTGTGSNQPQHF,TGTGCCAGTAGTACCGGGACAGGGAGCAATCAGCCCCAGCATTTT
TRBJ1-1,NA,TRBV19,NA,CASSTGTLTEAFF,TGTGCCAGTAGCACGGGAACACTAACGGAGGCTTTCTTT
TRBJ2-2,NA,TRBV15,NA,CATSRVSLEGRTGELFF,TGTGCCACCAGCAGAGTCAGTCTCGAGGGTAGGACCGGGGAGCTGTTTTTT
TRBJ1-5,TRBD1,TRBV5-5,few,CASSFIPGQGTGSNQPQHF,TGTGCCAGCAGCTTTATTCCGGGACAGGGGACGGGGAGCAATCAGCCCCAGCATTTT
TRBJ1-1,NA,TRBV5-1,few,CASSPEQGKIEAFF,TGCGCCAGCAGCCCCGAACAGGGAAAGATTGAAGCTTTCTTT
TRBJ1-2,TRBD1,TRBV6-2/TRBV6-3,NA,CASSYTGTGNYGYTF,TGTGCCAGCAGTTACACCGGGACAGGGAACTATGGCTACACCTTC
TRBJ2-1,NA,TRBV21-1,NA,CASSTSASGRAWVPYNEQFF,TGTGCCAGCAGCACCTCGGCCAGCGGGAGGGCCTGGGTACCCTACAATGAGCAGTTCTTC
TRBJ1-4,TRBD1,TRBV24-1,NA,CATSLNVRGKYIGTNEKLFF,TGTGCCACCAGTCTCAACGTCAGGGGGAAGTATATTGGAACTAATGAAAAACTGTTTTTT
TRBJ1-5,TRBD1,TRBV18,few,CASSAGQASNQPQHF,TGTGCCAGCTCAGCAGGACAGGCGAGCAATCAGCCCCAGCATTTT
TRBJ2-2,NA,TRBV2,NA,CAISGQNTGELFF,TGTGCCATCAGTGGACAGAACACCGGGGAGCTGTTTTTT
TRBJ2-7,TRBD1,TRBV15,few,CATSRVGTGSYEQYF,TGTGCCACCAGCAGAGTCGGGACAGGGTCCTACGAGCAGTACTTC
TRBJ1-1,NA,TRBV7-9,NA,CASSLRQERMNTEAFF,TGTGCCAGCAGCCTAAGACAGGAACGAATGAACACTGAAGCTTTCTTT
TRBJ2-7,TRBD2,TRBV5-4,few,CASSFSRASGSGEQYF,TGTGCCAGCAGCTTTTCGCGCGCTAGCGGGAGTGGCGAGCAGTACTTC
TRBJ1-1,TRBD1,TRBV4-1,many,CASSQVLLPRTGMNTEAFF,TGCGCCAGCAGCCAAGTACTACTTCCTAGGACAGGGATGAACACTGAAGCTTTCTTT
TRBJ2-5,NA,TRBV12-3/TRBV12-4,NA,CASRLSRETQYF,TGTGCCAGCAGACTATCCCGAGAGACCCAGTACTTC
TRBJ2-7,NA,TRBV4-2,NA,CASSPTDTYEQYF,TGTGCCAGCAGCCCTACGGACACCTACGAGCAGTACTTC
TRBJ2-5,TRBD2,TRBV10-2,NA,CASLAGGVQETQYF,TGCGCCAGCCTAGCGGGGGGGGTACAAGAGACCCAGTACTTC
TRBJ1-5,NA,TRBV19,NA,CASSSQGRNQPQHF,TGTGCCAGTAGTTCCCAGGGTCGCAATCAGCCCCAGCATTTT
TRBJ1-6,NA,TRBV5-1,NA,CASSVQSSYNSPLHF,TGCGCCAGCAGCGTACAGAGCTCCTATAATTCACCCCTCCACTTT
TRBJ2-3,NA,TRBV13,NA,CASARAGATDTQYF,TGTGCCAGCGCGAGGGCAGGGGCCACAGATACGCAGTATTTT
TRBJ1-2,NA,TRBV23-1,NA,CASSQSAGRNNYGYTF,TGCGCCAGCAGTCAATCGGCGGGACGGAATAACTATGGCTACACCTTC
TRBJ1-5,NA,TRBV19,NA,CASVQYSNQPQHF,TGTGCCAGTGTGCAGTATAGCAATCAGCCCCAGCATTTT
TRBJ1-2,NA,TRBV10-3,NA,CAISESGSGTNYGYTF,TGTGCCATCAGTGAGTCGGGGTCGGGAACTAACTATGGCTACACCTTC
TRBJ2-7,TRBD1,TRBV7-9,NA,CASSLDRAEQYF,TGTGCCAGCAGCTTGGACAGGGCCGAGCAGTACTTC
TRBJ1-3,NA,TRBV6-5,NA,CASSLLETGNTIYF,TGTGCCAGCAGTCTACTAGAAACTGGAAACACCATATATTTT
TRBJ2-3,TRBD2,TRBV6-5,NA,CASSPRGGGSDTQYF,TGTGCCAGCAGCCCCAGGGGCGGGGGGTCAGATACGCAGTATTTT